The clone carrying this TCR beta chain has more than one count but fewer than ten. The antigen is undetermined. The record originates from a study of early T cells in non-severe SARS-CoV-2 infection. Looking at the study overall: Whole-blood bulk RNA, unsorted, was sequenced, and chains were unpaired. General observations from the study: Reliance on VDJdb matching favored anti-spike CD8 responses; private and CD4 specificities were missed.

Tagging with unique molecular identifiers was applied to individual cDNA molecules. From the 5' RACE reads, TCRdb called clonotypes with MiXCR, one entry per CDR3 protein. The sample lists tens of thousands of distinct CDR3 sequences, roughly 5% occurring once. V was cut by 3 bases and J by 2 bases, with 13 bases left in between. Per germline, CDR1 SGHVS and CDR2 FQNEAQ. There are 16 residues in the CDR3. The sequenced sample consisted of whole blood. The receptor's source is an adult who was a healthcare worker with PCR-confirmed SARS-CoV-2 infection or an uninfected control (not recorded which). The chain couples TRBV7-8 to TRBJ2-2, with a tentative D call TRBD1 (5 bases). The CDR3 DNA follows: TGTGCCAGCAGCTTCCGGGTGACAGACAACACCGGGGAGCTGTTTTTT. Protein: CASSFRVTDNTGELFF.